These 20 T cell receptor beta chains came from one sample sequenced in a study of Graves' ophthalmopathy and Graves' hyperthyroidism. The TCR beta CDR3 regions underwent amplification from RNA transcripts. An opening RT-PCR round employed HTBI primers and preceded a second-round multiplex PCR. TCRdb processed the multiplex PCR reads anew with MiXCR; each CDR3 protein has one entry. The sample lists hundreds of thousands of distinct CDR3 sequences, roughly 21% occurring once. Sample: peripheral blood. The receptor set was obtained from a woman aged 45 to 65 with Graves' ophthalmopathy.

In its sample, this clonotype was seen many times. J is TRBJ2-7 and V is TRBV30, with TRBD1 as a possible D gene (6 bases). Germline CDR1 and CDR2: GTSNPN and SVGIG (reference sequence). V gave up 3 bases and J gave up 0 bases, with 9 bases separating them. CDR3 length: 13 amino acids. The CDR3 reads CAWSQTGSYEQYF. In nucleotides, the CDR3 is TGTGCCTGGAGCCAGACAGGCTCCTACGAGCAGTACTTC.

This clonotype was recorded many times. The V and J genes are TRBV11-2 and TRBJ2-2; 7 bases line up with TRBD2. CDR3 size: 16 residues. Germline CDR1 SGHAT, CDR2 FQNNGV. V shed 1 base, J shed 2 bases, and the junction held 4 bases outside the gene matches. The CDR3 loop reads CASSLVPSGNTGELFF. CDR3 sequence (DNA): TGTGCCAGCAGCTTAGTTCCTAGCGGAAACACCGGGGAGCTGTTTTTT.

This clonotype was recorded many times. The rearrangement joins TRBV29-1 to TRBJ1-5; perhaps TRBD1 as D (6 bases). Germline-derived CDR1 and CDR2 are SQVTM and ANQGSEA. Trimming stripped 5 bases from V and 6 bases from J, with 11 bases between. The CDR3 spans 12 residues. CDR3 in amino acids: CSVRDTGQPQHF. CDR3 bases: TGCAGCGTTCGGGACACAGGTCAGCCCCAGCATTTT.

This clonotype was observed at least ten times. The DNA for the CDR3 is TGTGCCTGGAGTGTACCCAACACTTGGGGACCCCAAGAGACCCAGTACTTC. This encodes CAWSVPNTWGPQETQYF. The chain uses TRBV30 and TRBJ2-5; TRBD1 or TRBD2 may be the D gene (5 bases each). CDR3 length equals 17 residues. V gave up 0 bases and J gave up 1 base, with 18 bases separating them. Germline CDR1 reads GTSNPN; CDR2 reads SVGIG (reference sequence).

This clonotype has a count of ten or more. This sequence joins TRBV6-4 and TRBJ2-2; possibly TRBD1 for D (6 bases). The germline CDR1 and CDR2 sequences are MRHNA and SNTAGT. The CDR3 is 11 residues long. The germline V and J ends were trimmed by 11 bases and 5 bases, with 9 bases remaining between them. CDR3 sequence (DNA): TGTGCCGGACAGCGGACCGGGGAGCTGTTTTTT. Amino acid sequence: CAGQRTGELFF.

This clonotype was seen at least ten times. V is TRBV19 and J is TRBJ1-5, with D perhaps TRBD1 (5 bases). Germline CDR1 and CDR2: LNHDA and SQIVND (reference sequence). Trimming left V 6 bases short and J 7 bases short, with 16 bases between. The CDR3 is 14 amino acids. The CDR3 loop reads CASRDQGSRQPQHF. In nucleotides, the CDR3 is TGTGCCAGTAGGGACCAGGGTAGTCGGCAGCCCCAGCATTTT.

Note on this clonotype: The junction differs from germline at one of its ends, possibly a read error. The chain employs TRBV14 and TRBJ1-1, with D unresolved. Per germline, CDR1 SGHDN and CDR2 FVKESK. This CDR3 is built from 9 residues. CDR3 coding DNA: TGCGGAGGGTTCACTGAAGCTTTCTTT. Amino acid sequence: CGGFTEAFF.

There are many counts of this clonotype. The rearrangement joins TRBV6-1 to TRBJ1-2, with D maybe TRBD1 (6 bases). With 7 bases removed from V and 4 bases from J, the gap between germline ends came to 13 bases. The germline V gene encodes CDR1 MNHNS and CDR2 SASEGT. CDR3 length: 13 residues. The CDR3 sequence: CASNPGHPYGYTF. The CDR3 nucleotides read TGTGCCAGCAACCCGGGACATCCCTATGGCTACACCTTC.

This clonotype was recorded many times. The chain employs TRBV20-1 and TRBJ1-3, with D possibly matching TRBD1 (6 bases). CDR1 is DFQATT, CDR2 SNEGSKA, per germline (reference sequence). V shed 5 bases and J shed 0 bases, with 14 bases lying between them. The CDR3 spans 15 residues. Here the CDR3 reads CSAPDRRSSGNTIYF. Written as DNA, the CDR3 is TGCAGTGCTCCCGACAGGCGTAGCTCTGGAAACACCATATATTTT.

The gene calls are TRBV28 and TRBJ2-1; D is tentatively TRBD1 or TRBD2 (5 bases each). The germline gives CDR1 MDHEN, CDR2 SYDVKM. The CDR3 consists of 15 residues. Deletions cut 8 bases from V and 2 bases from J, with 16 bases between. CDR3 bases: TGTGCCAGCCAAAGGCTAGGGGAGACCTACAATGAGCAGTTCTTC. Translating it yields CASQRLGETYNEQFF.

This clonotype was detected many times. This sequence joins TRBV7-9 and TRBJ1-6; D uncertain. Germline CDR1 is SEHNR and CDR2 is FQNEAQ (reference sequence). The CDR3 loop spans 18 amino acids. The V gene lost 5 bases and the J gene lost 3 bases, with 20 bases spanning the gap. As DNA, the CDR3 is TGTGCCAGCAGCCCGAACGACCGGCTCGACCGCTATAATTCACCCCTCCACTTT. Protein sequence: CASSPNDRLDRYNSPLHF.

This clonotype appeared many times. The CDR3: CAWRGQINSPLHF. Here the CDR3 DNA reads TGTGCCTGGAGAGGGCAGATAAATTCACCCCTCCACTTT. The chain carries TRBV30 and TRBJ1-6; D is undetermined. V was pared by 3 bases and J by 7 bases, with 10 bases between. The length of the CDR3 is 13 residues. Germline lookup yields CDR1 GTSNPN and CDR2 SVGIG (reference sequence).

The sample holds many counts of this clonotype. The V and J genes are TRBV29-1 and TRBJ2-7; TRBD1 matches 9 bases. The germline gives CDR1 SQVTM, CDR2 ANQGSEA. J gave up 6 bases and V 4 bases, and 4 bases lay outside the gene matches. This CDR3 region has 12 residues. The CDR3 here is CSVGDRDREQYF. The CDR3 nucleotides read TGCAGCGTTGGGGACAGGGACCGCGAGCAGTACTTC.

This sequence joins TRBV6-1 and TRBJ1-1, with D possibly TRBD1 on 5 matching bases. The CDR3 length is 13 residues. With 6 bases removed from V and 4 bases from J, the gap between germline ends came to 12 bases. Per the germline V gene, CDR1 is MNHNS and CDR2 is SASEGT. CDR3 coding DNA: TGTGCCAGCAGACAGACAGCGGTCACTGAAGCTTTCTTT. It is translated as CASRQTAVTEAFF.

The rearrangement uses TRBV11-2 and TRBJ2-7; D remains unclear. V was pared by 1 base and J by 3 bases, with 13 bases between. This CDR3 spans 15 amino acids. CDR1 is SGHAT, CDR2 FQNNGV, per germline. The CDR3 DNA reads TGTGCCAGCAGCTTAGGACGTACCGCCTACTACGAGCAGTACTTC. Protein: CASSLGRTAYYEQYF.

The chain combines TRBV3-1 with TRBJ2-5, with 8 bases fitting TRBD2. Germline CDR1 is LGHDT and CDR2 is YNNKEL (reference sequence). CDR3 length equals 15 residues. The junction had 7 bases not matched to a gene; V was cut back by 5 bases and J by 2 bases. The CDR3, as DNA: TGTGCCAGCAGCGGGTCGACTAGCGCGCAAGAGACCCAGTACTTC. Its protein is CASSGSTSAQETQYF.

With respect to this clonotype: A single base separates this from a much larger clone, so it may be a read error. The chain carries TRBV29-1 and TRBJ2-5; tentatively, D is TRBD2 (5 bases). Germline loops: CDR1 SQVTM, CDR2 ANQGSEA. The CDR3 sequence is 12 residues long. Between the trimmed V and J ends, which lost 6 bases and 5 bases, there was a span of 13 bases. This chain's CDR3 is CSVVKTGETQYF. The CDR3 coding sequence is TGCAGCGTGGTGAAGACGGGGGAGACCCAGTACTTC.

The table lists this clonotype with many counts. The J gene is TRBJ1-6, the V gene TRBV7-2, with a weak D call TRBD1 (5 bases). The V end was cut by 0 bases, the J end by 14 bases, with 11 bases between. CDR3 length: 13 residues. CDR1 SGHTA and CDR2 FQGNSA come from the germline V gene. The CDR3 is CASSLAQGLSLHF. The CDR3 DNA reads TGTGCCAGCAGCTTAGCCCAGGGTTTATCCCTCCACTTT.

This clonotype has ten or more counts. The chain is built from TRBV19 and TRBJ1-2; a possible D gene is TRBD1 (6 bases). Per germline, CDR1 LNHDA and CDR2 SQIVND (reference sequence). The CDR3 is 13 amino acids. Trimming stripped 5 bases from V and 4 bases from J, with 11 bases between. CDR3 bases: TGTGCCAGTAGTGAAACAGGGTTCTATGGCTACACCTTC. Its translation: CASSETGFYGYTF. The whole variable domain, filled in from reference TRBV19 and TRBJ1-2, reads DGGITQSPKYLFRKEGQNVTLSCEQNLNHDAMYWYRQDPGQGLRLIYYSQIVNDFQKGDIAEGYSVSREKKESFPLTVTSAQKNPTAFYLCASSETGFYGYTFGSGTRLTVV.

The chain is built from TRBV4-1 and TRBJ1-2, with D uncertain. This CDR3 is 16 amino acids long. Germline loops: CDR1 MGHRA, CDR2 YSYEKL. The V gene lost 4 bases and the J gene lost 4 bases, with 19 bases spanning the gap. In nucleotides, the CDR3 is TGCGCCAGCAGCCGAGAGGATTGGGGATTGTCCTATGGCTACACCTTC. It is translated as CASSREDWGLSYGYTF.